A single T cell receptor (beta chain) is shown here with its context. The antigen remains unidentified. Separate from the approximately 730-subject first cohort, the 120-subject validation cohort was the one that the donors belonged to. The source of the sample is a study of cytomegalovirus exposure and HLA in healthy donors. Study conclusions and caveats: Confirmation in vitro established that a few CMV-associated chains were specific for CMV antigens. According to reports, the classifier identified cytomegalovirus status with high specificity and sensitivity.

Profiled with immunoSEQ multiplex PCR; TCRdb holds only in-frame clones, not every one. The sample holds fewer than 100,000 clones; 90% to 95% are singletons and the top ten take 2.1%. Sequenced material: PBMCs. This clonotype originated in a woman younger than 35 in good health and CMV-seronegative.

In nucleotides, the CDR3 is TGTGCCAGCAGTCGACAGGGGAGTGGGTATGGCTACACCTTC. It specifies CASSRQGSGYGYTF. The rearrangement uses TRBV5-5 and TRBJ1-2, with 8 bases that match TRBD1. V was clipped by 5 bases and J by 5 bases; unmatched bases: 8. Germline V gene sequence: CDR1 SGHKS, CDR2 YYEKEE (reference sequence). This CDR3 is 14 amino acids long.